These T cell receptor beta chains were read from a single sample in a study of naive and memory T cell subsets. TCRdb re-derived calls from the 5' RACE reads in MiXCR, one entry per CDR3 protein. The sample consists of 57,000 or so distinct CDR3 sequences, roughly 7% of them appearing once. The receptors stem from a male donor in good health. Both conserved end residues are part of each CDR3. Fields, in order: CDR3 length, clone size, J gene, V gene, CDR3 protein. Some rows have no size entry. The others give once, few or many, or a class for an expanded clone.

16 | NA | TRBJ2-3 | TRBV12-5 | CASGLTSGIETDTQYF
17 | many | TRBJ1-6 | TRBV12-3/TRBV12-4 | CASSVAGTGRPNSPLHF
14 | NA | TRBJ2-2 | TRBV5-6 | CASSRGTSTGELFF
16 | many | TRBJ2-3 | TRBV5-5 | CASSSSLGGQADTQYF
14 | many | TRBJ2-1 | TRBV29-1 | CSVEVLASYNEQFF
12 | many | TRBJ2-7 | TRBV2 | CASSTSFYEQYF
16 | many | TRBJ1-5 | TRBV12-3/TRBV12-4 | CASSLVAFYSNQPQHF
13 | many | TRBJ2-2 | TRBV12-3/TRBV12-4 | CASREDNTGELFF
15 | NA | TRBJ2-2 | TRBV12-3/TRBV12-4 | CASSPSVADTGELFF
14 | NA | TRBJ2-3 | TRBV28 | CASSPQGSTDTQYF
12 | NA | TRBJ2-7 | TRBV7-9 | CASSVGEREQYF
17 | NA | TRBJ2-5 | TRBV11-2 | CASSLRATGTGQETQYF
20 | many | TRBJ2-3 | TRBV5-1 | CASKAAGGPTGPHSTDTQYF
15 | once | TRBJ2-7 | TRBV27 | CASSLSGTGVYEQYF